Below are 27 T cell receptor beta chains sequenced from a single sample in a study of tumor-infiltrating lymphocytes in primary liver carcinoma. Making TCR beta cDNA involved around 510 ng total RNA and a constant-region primer. It was through three nested multiplex PCR rounds of slightly modified ARM-PCR that TCR beta libraries arose. Primers for the first two PCR rounds were TRBV1-TRBV30 forward primers and a C-beta reverse primer (roughly 10 cycles per round). TCRdb redid the calling of the multiplex PCR reads with MiXCR, one entry per CDR3 protein. Altogether a few hundred thousand distinct CDR3 sequences are present, about three fifths being singletons, with the ten largest covering approximately 17%. Unsorted whole blood supplied the RNA, and germline DNA was extracted too. The sequenced material came from peripheral blood. Receptors originate from a woman aged 30 to 39 with primary liver carcinoma and hepatitis B virus infection.

Comments on this clonotype: This likely comes from a read error, as the CDR3 has no conserved phenylalanine or tryptophan at its end. The chain carries TRBV12-3 or TRBV12-4 and TRBJ1-6; D is unresolved. The CDR3 is 14 residues long. With 4 bases removed from V and 7 bases from J, the gap between germline ends came to 11 bases. As DNA, the CDR3 is TGTGCCAGCAGTTCCGGACGGAGGAATTCACCCCTCCACTCT. This codes for CASSSGRRNSPLHS.

As to this clonotype: One junction end does not reproduce the germline sequence, and a read error may be involved. The J gene is TRBJ2-4, the V gene TRBV13; TRBD1 aligns across 7 bases. Germline CDR1 and CDR2: PRHDT and FYEKMQ (reference sequence). This CDR3 region has 15 residues. The CDR3 region is CVSSSRTGTLNIQYF. The CDR3 DNA follows: TGTGTCAGCAGCTCCCGGACAGGCACGTTAAACATTCAGTACTTC. Based on the CDR3 plus reference TRBV13 and TRBJ2-4, the full variable domain is AAGVIQSPRHLIKEKRETATLKCYPIPRHDTVYWYQQGPGQDPQFLISFYEKMQSDKGSIPDRFSAQQFSDYHSELNMSSLELGDSALYFCVSSSRTGTLNIQYFGAGTRLSVL.

With regard to this clonotype: This may stem from a read error, because a much larger clone lies one nucleotide away. The J gene is TRBJ2-7, the V gene TRBV4-2, with D unresolved. Trimming removed 0 bases from V and 10 bases from J, with 13 bases in between. This CDR3 contains 13 residues. Germline assignment: CDR1 LGHNA and CDR2 YNFKEQ. CDR3 sequence reads: CASSQDSRSDQYF. The CDR3 DNA follows: TGTGCCAGCAGCCAAGACTCTAGAAGCGATCAGTACTTC.

This clonotype was counted a few times. The J gene is TRBJ2-5, the V gene TRBV6-1, with D possibly matching TRBD1 (6 bases). Germline CDR1 is MNHNS and CDR2 is SASEGT. The length of the CDR3 is 14 residues. V was cut by 6 bases and J by 1 base, with 12 bases left in between. This chain's CDR3 is CASRRGQLQETQYF. As DNA, the CDR3 is TGTGCCAGCAGACGGGGACAACTCCAAGAGACCCAGTACTTC.

V usage is TRBV29-1 and J usage is TRBJ1-1; D is unresolved. This CDR3 comprises 12 residues. Germline lookup yields CDR1 SQVTM and CDR2 ANQGSEA. V dropped 4 bases and J dropped 1 base, with 7 bases sitting between them. CDR3 loop: CSVGVTNTEAFF. The CDR3 DNA reads TGCAGCGTTGGGGTAACGAACACTGAAGCTTTCTTT.

Turning to this clonotype: This could be a read error, since a much larger clone is one nucleotide away. This chain joins TRBV29-1 and TRBJ2-1; weak D call: TRBD2 (6 bases). This CDR3 comprises 13 residues. The V gene's germline CDR1 is SQVTM and CDR2 ANQGSEA. The CDR3 protein is CSVDRDFRNEHFF. For the CDR3, the DNA is TGCAGCGTTGACCGGGACTTTCGAAATGAGCACTTCTTC.

The rearrangement links TRBV10-3 to TRBJ1-2, with D unresolved. The length of the CDR3 is 11 residues. Trimming took off 2 bases at V and 9 bases at J, with 7 bases between the two ends. Germline values: CDR1 ENHRY, CDR2 SYGVKD. The CDR3 loop reads CAISEGHCYTF. The CDR3 coding sequence is TGTGCCATCAGTGAGGGGCATTGCTACACCTTC.

With regard to this clonotype: A read error may explain this, as a much larger clone is one base away. The rearrangement joins TRBV11-2 to TRBJ2-2; 7 nucleotides line up with TRBD2. The CDR3 runs to 15 residues. The V gene end was trimmed by 4 bases and the J gene end by 3 bases; junction bases not matched to a gene: 5. The germline gives CDR1 SGHAT, CDR2 FQNNGV. CDR3 loop: CASSSDREDTGELFF. DNA of the CDR3: TGTGCCAGCAGCTCAGATCGGGAGGACACCGGGGAGCTGTTTTTT.

A remark on this clonotype: This may come from a read error, since a much larger clone is one base off. The chain combines TRBV29-1 with TRBJ1-2; maybe TRBD1 (6 bases). Germline V gene lookup returns CDR1 SQVTM and CDR2 ANQGSEA. The CDR3 has 11 amino acids. CDR3 residues: CGVRTAYGYTF. In DNA, the CDR3 is TGCGGCGTTAGGACAGCATATGGCTACACCTTC.

Regarding this clonotype: Likely a read error: the CDR3 ends without its conserved phenylalanine or tryptophan. The DNA is omitted, as the CDR3 cannot be located on it reliably, and the CDR3 follows TCRdb's listing. This sequence joins TRBV6-5 and TRBJ1-1; the table gives TRBD1 as D, unverified against the DNA. Germline CDR1 reads MNHEY; CDR2 reads SVGAGI. The CDR3 is 14 amino acids in total, end residues counted. CDR3 sequence: CASSYSERGAEASY.

V usage is TRBV4-3 and J usage is TRBJ2-1; D is ambiguous. The CDR3 sequence is 13 residues long. Germline loops: CDR1 LGHNA, CDR2 YSLEER. V dropped 4 bases and J dropped 3 bases, with 7 bases sitting between them. The CDR3 region has the DNA TGCGCCAGCAGCCCCACTCTCTACAATGAGCAGTTCTTC. This codes for CASSPTLYNEQFF.

This clonotype occurred once. This may be a read error, as it is one base from a much larger clone. This chain uses TRBV6-6 with TRBJ1-4, with D hard to call. CDR3 size: 16 residues. V was trimmed by 6 bases and J by 8 bases, leaving 22 bases between them. The germline V gene has CDR1 MNHNY and CDR2 SVGAGI (reference sequence). For the CDR3, the DNA is TGTGCCAGCAGCCACCCAGACACGATTGTTCGCGAAAAACTGTTTTTT. Protein product: CASSHPDTIVREKLFF.

This sequence joins TRBV28 and TRBJ2-7; weak D call: TRBD2 (6 bases). V gave up 6 bases and J gave up 3 bases, with 12 bases separating them. The CDR3 extends over 13 amino acids. Germline CDR1 is MDHEN and CDR2 is SYDVKM. The CDR3 DNA reads TGTGCCAGCAGGCCTTCCGGGGGCTACGAGCAGTACTTC. It codes for CASRPSGGYEQYF. The variable domain in full, completed from reference TRBV28 and TRBJ2-7, reads DVKVTQSSRYLVKRTGEKVFLECVQDMDHENMFWYRQDPGLGLRLIYFSYDVKMKEKGDIPEGYSVSREKKERFSLILESASTNQTSMYLCASRPSGGYEQYFGPGTRLTVT.

J is TRBJ1-1 and V is TRBV19; TRBD1 is a possible D gene (5 bases). Germline assignment: CDR1 LNHDA and CDR2 SQIVND (reference sequence). This CDR3 comprises 13 residues. The germline V and J ends were trimmed by 0 bases and 4 bases, with 6 bases remaining between them. CDR3 sequence (DNA): TGTGCCAGTAGTATAGATGGGGGCACTGAAGCTTTCTTT. Residues: CASSIDGGTEAFF.

The chain uses TRBV5-5 and TRBJ2-2; no definite D call. The germline V and J ends were trimmed by 6 bases and 2 bases, with 14 bases remaining between them. This CDR3 contains 15 residues. Germline loops: CDR1 SGHKS, CDR2 YYEKEE (reference sequence). The DNA of the CDR3 is TGTGCCAGCACCTCCCGGTACTATAACACCGGGGAGCTGTTTTTT. Its protein product is CASTSRYYNTGELFF.

As to this clonotype: Possible read error: a much larger clone is one base away. The genes are TRBV6-5 and TRBJ2-7; 8 bases map to TRBD1. The germline gives CDR1 MNHEY, CDR2 SVGAGI. This CDR3 has 14 residues. The CDR3: CASSGTGGIYEHYF. The CDR3 nucleotides are TGTGCCAGCAGTGGTACAGGGGGGATCTACGAGCACTACTTC.

The gene calls are TRBV28 and TRBJ2-6, with D possibly being TRBD2 (6 bases). Trimming shortened V by 10 bases and J by 0 bases, and 7 bases separated the two germline ends. This CDR3 is built from 13 residues. Germline loops: CDR1 MDHEN, CDR2 SYDVKM. The chain's CDR3 is CATGGSGANVLTF. The CDR3 DNA follows: TGTGCCACCGGGGGCTCTGGGGCCAACGTCCTGACTTTC.

The chain carries TRBV7-9 and TRBJ2-2, with a weak D call TRBD2 (6 bases). Deletions cut 3 bases from V and 5 bases from J, with 13 bases between. The CDR3 has 15 residues. From germline, CDR1 is SEHNR and CDR2 FQNEAQ (reference sequence). The CDR3 bases are TGTGCCAGCAGCTTCGGCGGGAAATCAACCGGGGAGCTGTTTTTT. Translation gives CASSFGGKSTGELFF. Full variable domain (outside the CDR3, taken from reference TRBV7-9 and TRBJ2-2): DTGVSQNPRHKITKRGQNVTFRCDPISEHNRLYWYRQTLGQGPEFLTYFQNEAQLEKSRLLSDRFSAERPKGSFSTLEIQRTEQGDSAMYLCASSFGGKSTGELFFGEGSRLTVL.

The sample holds many counts of this clonotype. The rearrangement joins TRBV4-2 to TRBJ2-7, with 7 nucleotides matching TRBD2. J gave up 6 bases and V 0 bases, and 11 bases lay outside the gene matches. The CDR3 loop spans 16 amino acids. Germline V gives CDR1 LGHNA, CDR2 YNFKEQ. CDR3 residues: CASSQELRTREGEQYF. The CDR3 region has the DNA TGTGCCAGCAGCCAAGAATTACGAACCAGGGAGGGCGAGCAGTACTTC.

In the case of this clonotype: Just one base apart from a much larger clone, this may be a read error. The J gene is TRBJ2-1, the V gene TRBV4-2; D perhaps matches TRBD2 (5 bases). CDR1 and CDR2 (germline): LGHNA, YNFKEQ. V was trimmed by 4 bases and J by 7 bases, leaving 8 bases between them. This CDR3 contains 12 residues. The CDR3 nucleotides read TGTGCCAGCAGCCGAGCGGTAAATGAGCAGTTCTTC. This translates into CASSRAVNEQFF.

For this clonotype: Given a much more abundant clone one base away, this may be a read error. The rearrangement links TRBV12-3 or TRBV12-4 to TRBJ2-7; TRBD1 agrees at 10 bases. CDR3 size: 12 residues. V shed 7 bases and J 5 bases; nucleotides not matched to a gene: 2. CDR3 bases: TGTGCCAGCAATGGGACAGGGGACGAGCAGTACTTC. It yields the protein CASNGTGDEQYF.

A word on this clonotype: A clone one base away is much larger, so this may be a read error. CDR3 region: CTSSREGLDYEQYF. CDR3 DNA: TGTACCAGCAGTCGGGAGGGCCTAGACTACGAGCAGTACTTC. The rearrangement links TRBV28 to TRBJ2-7, with TRBD2 matching 8 bases. Germline lookup yields CDR1 MDHEN and CDR2 SYDVKM. The CDR3 is made up of 14 amino acids.

V is TRBV11-2 and J is TRBJ1-5, with D possibly matching TRBD1 (6 bases). Trimming cost V 3 bases and J 1 base, with 10 bases left between them. Germline CDR1 reads SGHAT; CDR2 reads FQNNGV. This CDR3 is built from 15 residues. In nucleotides, the CDR3 is TGTGCCAGCAGCTTCTGTGGGACAAGCAATCAGCCCCAGCATTTT. Its protein is CASSFCGTSNQPQHF.

The gene calls are TRBV6-2 or TRBV6-3 and TRBJ2-2; 7 nucleotides line up with TRBD2. V dropped 5 bases and J dropped 2; count of bases not matched to a gene: 5. The CDR3 contains 15 residues. CDR1 is MNHEY and CDR2 is SVGEGT in the germline V gene. DNA for the CDR3: TGTGCCAGCAGTGGACTAGTGGGTAACACCGGGGAGCTGTTTTTT. Amino acids: CASSGLVGNTGELFF.

In the case of this clonotype: A much larger clone differs by one base, so this may be a read error. V is TRBV12-3 or TRBV12-4 and J is TRBJ2-1; D possibly corresponds to TRBD1 (5 bases). CDR3 size: 15 residues. The CDR3 protein is CVSSKQAYLYNEQFF. The CDR3 nucleotides read TGTGTCAGCAGCAAACAGGCATACCTCTACAATGAGCAGTTCTTC.

This chain links TRBV13 with TRBJ2-1; TRBD2 matches at 8 bases. From germline, CDR1 is PRHDT and CDR2 FYEKMQ (reference sequence). V gave up 5 bases and J gave up 2 bases; unmatched junction bases: 5. This CDR3 has 15 amino acids. CDR3 DNA: TGTGCCAGCAGCCTTACTAGCGGCACCTACAATGAGCAGTTCTTC. Its protein is CASSLTSGTYNEQFF.

Comments on this clonotype: Given a much more abundant clone one base away, this may be a read error. The genes are TRBV4-1 and TRBJ2-1; D is possibly TRBD2 (5 bases). This CDR3 contains 15 residues. CDR1 is MGHRA and CDR2 is YSYEKL in the germline V gene. The CDR3 nucleotides read TGCGCCGGCAGCCAAGCCCCGAGTCCGGGGTTTGAGCAGTTCTTC. It yields the protein CAGSQAPSPGFEQFF.